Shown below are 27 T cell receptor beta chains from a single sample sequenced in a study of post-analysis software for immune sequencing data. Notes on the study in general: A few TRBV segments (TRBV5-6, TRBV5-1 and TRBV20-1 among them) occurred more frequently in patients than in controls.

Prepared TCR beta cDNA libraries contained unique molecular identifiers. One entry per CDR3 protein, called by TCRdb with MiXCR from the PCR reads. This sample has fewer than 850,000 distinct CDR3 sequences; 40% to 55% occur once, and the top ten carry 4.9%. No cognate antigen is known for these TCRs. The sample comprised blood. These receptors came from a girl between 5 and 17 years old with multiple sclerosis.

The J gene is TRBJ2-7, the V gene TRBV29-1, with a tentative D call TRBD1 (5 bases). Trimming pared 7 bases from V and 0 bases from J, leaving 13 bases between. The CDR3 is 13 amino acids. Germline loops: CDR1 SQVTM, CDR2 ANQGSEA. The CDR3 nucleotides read TGCAGCGGGTCGGACACGAGCTCCTACGAGCAGTACTTC. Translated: CSGSDTSSYEQYF.

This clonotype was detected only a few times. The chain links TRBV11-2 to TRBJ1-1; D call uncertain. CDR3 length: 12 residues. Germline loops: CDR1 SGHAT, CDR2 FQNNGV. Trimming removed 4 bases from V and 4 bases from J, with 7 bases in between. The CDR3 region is CASSSQSTEAFF. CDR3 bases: TGTGCCAGCAGCTCTCAGAGCACTGAAGCTTTCTTT.

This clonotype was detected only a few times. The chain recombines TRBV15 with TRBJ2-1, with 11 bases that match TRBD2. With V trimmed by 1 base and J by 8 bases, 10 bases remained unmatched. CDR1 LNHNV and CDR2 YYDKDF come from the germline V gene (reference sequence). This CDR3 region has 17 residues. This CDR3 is CATSRVSLAGVGDEQFF. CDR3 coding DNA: TGTGCCACCAGCAGAGTATCACTAGCGGGAGTGGGGGATGAGCAGTTCTTC.

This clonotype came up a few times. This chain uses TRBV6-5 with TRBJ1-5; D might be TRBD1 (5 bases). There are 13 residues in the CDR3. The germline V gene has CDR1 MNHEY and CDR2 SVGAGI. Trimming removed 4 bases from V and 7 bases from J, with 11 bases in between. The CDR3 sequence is CASSSGTKQPQHF. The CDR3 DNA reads TGTGCCAGCAGTTCTGGGACGAAACAGCCCCAGCATTTT.

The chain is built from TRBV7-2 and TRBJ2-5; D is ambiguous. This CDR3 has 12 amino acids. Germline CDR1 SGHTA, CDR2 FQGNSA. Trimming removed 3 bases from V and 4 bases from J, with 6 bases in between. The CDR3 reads CASSFVRETQYF. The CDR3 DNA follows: TGTGCCAGCAGCTTCGTCCGAGAGACCCAGTACTTC.

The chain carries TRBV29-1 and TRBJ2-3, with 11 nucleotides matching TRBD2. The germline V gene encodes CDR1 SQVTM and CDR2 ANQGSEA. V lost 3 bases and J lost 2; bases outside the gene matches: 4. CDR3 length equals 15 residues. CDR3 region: CSVDPSGGTTDTQYF. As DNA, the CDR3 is TGCAGCGTTGACCCTAGCGGGGGGACCACAGATACGCAGTATTTT.

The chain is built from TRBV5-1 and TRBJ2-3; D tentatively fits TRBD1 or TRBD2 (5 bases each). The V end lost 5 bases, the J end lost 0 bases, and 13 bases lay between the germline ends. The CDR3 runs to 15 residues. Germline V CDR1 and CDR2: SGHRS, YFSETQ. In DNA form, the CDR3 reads TGCGCCAGCAGACACCTAGGGGACAGCACAGATACGCAGTATTTT. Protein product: CASRHLGDSTDTQYF.

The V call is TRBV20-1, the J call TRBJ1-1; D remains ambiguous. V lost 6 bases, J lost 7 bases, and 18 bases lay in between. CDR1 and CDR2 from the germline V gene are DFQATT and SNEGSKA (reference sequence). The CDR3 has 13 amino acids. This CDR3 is CSAPPAGYSEAFF. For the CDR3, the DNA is TGCAGTGCCCCTCCGGCCGGGTACAGTGAAGCTTTCTTT.

The CDR3 coding sequence is TGTGCCAGCAGCTTAGAAAGGCAAGAGACCCAGTACTTC. This translates into CASSLERQETQYF. The gene calls are TRBV13 and TRBJ2-5; unclear D gene. Germline lookup yields CDR1 PRHDT and CDR2 FYEKMQ (reference sequence). Trimming removed 1 base at V and 2 bases at J, with 5 bases between. This CDR3 has 13 amino acids. Complete variable domain (other parts from reference TRBV13 and TRBJ2-5): AAGVIQSPRHLIKEKRETATLKCYPIPRHDTVYWYQQGPGQDPQFLISFYEKMQSDKGSIPDRFSAQQFSDYHSELNMSSLELGDSALYFCASSLERQETQYFGPGTRLLVL.

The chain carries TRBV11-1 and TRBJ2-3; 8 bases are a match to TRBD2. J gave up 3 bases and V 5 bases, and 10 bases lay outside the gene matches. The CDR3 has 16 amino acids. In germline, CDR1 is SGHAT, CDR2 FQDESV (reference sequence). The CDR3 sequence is CASSAGTRRETDTQYF. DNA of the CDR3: TGTGCCAGCAGCGCCGGGACTAGGAGGGAAACAGATACGCAGTATTTT.

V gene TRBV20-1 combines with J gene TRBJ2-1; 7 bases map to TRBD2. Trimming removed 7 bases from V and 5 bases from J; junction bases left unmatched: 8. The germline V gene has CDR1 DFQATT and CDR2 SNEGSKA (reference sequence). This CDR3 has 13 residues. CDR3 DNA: TGCAGTGTCGGCGGGAGTTTCGACAATGAGCAGTTCTTC. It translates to CSVGGSFDNEQFF.

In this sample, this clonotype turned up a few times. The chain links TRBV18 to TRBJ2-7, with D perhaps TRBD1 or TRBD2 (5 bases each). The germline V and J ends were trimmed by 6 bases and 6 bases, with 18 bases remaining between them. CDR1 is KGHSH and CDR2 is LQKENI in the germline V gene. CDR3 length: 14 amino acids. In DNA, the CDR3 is TGTGCCAGCTCCGCTTTCGCAGGGAGCGGCGAGCAGTACTTC. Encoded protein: CASSAFAGSGEQYF.

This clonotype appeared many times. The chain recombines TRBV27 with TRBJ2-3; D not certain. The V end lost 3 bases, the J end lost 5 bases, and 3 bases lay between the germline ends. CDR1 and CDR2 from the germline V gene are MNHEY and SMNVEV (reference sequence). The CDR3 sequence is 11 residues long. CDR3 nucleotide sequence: TGTGCCAGCAGTTTTTTAGATACGCAGTATTTT. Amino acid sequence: CASSFLDTQYF.

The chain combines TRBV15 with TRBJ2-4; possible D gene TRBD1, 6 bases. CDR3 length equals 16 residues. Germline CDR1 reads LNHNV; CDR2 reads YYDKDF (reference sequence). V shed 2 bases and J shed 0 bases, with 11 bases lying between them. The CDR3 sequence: CATSRQDRIAKNIQYF. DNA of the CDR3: TGTGCCACCAGCAGACAAGACAGGATAGCCAAAAACATTCAGTACTTC.

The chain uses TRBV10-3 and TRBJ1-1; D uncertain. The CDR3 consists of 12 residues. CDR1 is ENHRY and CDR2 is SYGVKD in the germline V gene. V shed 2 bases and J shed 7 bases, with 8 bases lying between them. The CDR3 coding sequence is TGTGCCATCAGTGAGCCCGAGGGTGAAGCTTTCTTT. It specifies CAISEPEGEAFF.

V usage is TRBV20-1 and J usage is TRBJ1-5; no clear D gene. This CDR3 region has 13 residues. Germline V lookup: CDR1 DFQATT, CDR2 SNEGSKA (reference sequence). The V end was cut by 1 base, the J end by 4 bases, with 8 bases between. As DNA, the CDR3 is TGCAGTGCTAGAGCTGATCTAAATCAGCCCCAGCATTTT. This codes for CSARADLNQPQHF.

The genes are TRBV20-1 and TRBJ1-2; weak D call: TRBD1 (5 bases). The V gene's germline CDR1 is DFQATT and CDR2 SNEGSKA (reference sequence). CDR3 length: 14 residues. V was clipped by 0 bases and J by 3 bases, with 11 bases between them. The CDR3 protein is CSAREPGRDYGYTF. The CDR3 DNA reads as TGCAGTGCTAGAGAACCGGGCAGGGACTATGGCTACACCTTC.

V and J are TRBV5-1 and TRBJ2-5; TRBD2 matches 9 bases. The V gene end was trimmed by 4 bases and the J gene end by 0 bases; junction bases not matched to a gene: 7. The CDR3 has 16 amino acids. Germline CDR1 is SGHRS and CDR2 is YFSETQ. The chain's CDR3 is CASSPRLADNQETQYF. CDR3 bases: TGCGCCAGCAGCCCCCGACTAGCGGACAACCAAGAGACCCAGTACTTC. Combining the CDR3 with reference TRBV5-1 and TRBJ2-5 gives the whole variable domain KAGVTQTPRYLIKTRGQQVTLSCSPISGHRSVSWYQQTPGQGLQFLFEYFSETQRNKGNFPGRFSGRQFSNSRSEMNVSTLELGDSALYLCASSPRLADNQETQYFGPGTRLLVL.

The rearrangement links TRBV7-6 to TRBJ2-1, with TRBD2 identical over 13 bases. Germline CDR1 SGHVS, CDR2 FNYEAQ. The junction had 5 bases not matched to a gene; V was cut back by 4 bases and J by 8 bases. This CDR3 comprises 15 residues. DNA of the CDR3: TGTGCCAGCAGCTGGACTAGCGGGAGCTCCGATGAGCAGTTCTTC. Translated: CASSWTSGSSDEQFF.

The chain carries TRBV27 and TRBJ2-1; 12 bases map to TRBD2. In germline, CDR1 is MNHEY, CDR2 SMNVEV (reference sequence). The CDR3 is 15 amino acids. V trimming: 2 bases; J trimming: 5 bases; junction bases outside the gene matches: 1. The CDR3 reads CASSLLAGGDNEQFF. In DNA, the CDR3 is TGTGCCAGCAGTTTACTAGCGGGAGGGGACAATGAGCAGTTCTTC.

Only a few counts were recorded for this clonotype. The CDR3 is CSARAPGLAGHNEQFF. The CDR3 region has the DNA TGCAGTGCTAGAGCGCCAGGACTAGCGGGACACAATGAGCAGTTCTTC. This chain joins TRBV20-1 and TRBJ2-1, with 12 bases matching TRBD2. Germline V gene data show CDR1 as DFQATT and CDR2 as SNEGSKA (reference sequence). CDR3 length equals 16 residues. V gave up 1 base and J gave up 5 bases; unmatched junction bases: 6.

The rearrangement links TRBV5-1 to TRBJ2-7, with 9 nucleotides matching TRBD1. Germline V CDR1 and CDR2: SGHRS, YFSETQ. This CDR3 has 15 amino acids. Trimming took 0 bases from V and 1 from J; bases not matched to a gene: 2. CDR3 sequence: CASSLEQGASYEQYF. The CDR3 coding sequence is TGCGCCAGCAGCTTGGAACAGGGGGCTTCCTACGAGCAGTACTTC.

The CDR3 sequence is CSVESGGSVNEQFF. Written as DNA, the CDR3 is TGCAGCGTTGAGTCCGGCGGGAGTGTTAATGAGCAGTTCTTC. This chain links TRBV29-1 with TRBJ2-1; 7 bases agree with TRBD2. CDR3 length: 14 amino acids. Germline CDR1 and CDR2: SQVTM and ANQGSEA. The ends lost 3 bases at V and 7 bases at J; junction bases unmatched: 9.

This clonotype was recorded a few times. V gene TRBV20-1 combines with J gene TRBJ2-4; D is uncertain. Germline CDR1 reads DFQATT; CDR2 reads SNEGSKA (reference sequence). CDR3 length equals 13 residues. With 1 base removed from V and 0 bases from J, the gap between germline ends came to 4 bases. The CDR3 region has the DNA TGCAGTGCTAGAGTACTAGCCAAAAACATTCAGTACTTC. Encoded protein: CSARVLAKNIQYF.

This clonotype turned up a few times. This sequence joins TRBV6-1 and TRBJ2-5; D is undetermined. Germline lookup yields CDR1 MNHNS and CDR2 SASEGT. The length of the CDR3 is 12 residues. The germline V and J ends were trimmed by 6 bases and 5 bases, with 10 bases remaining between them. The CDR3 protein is CASSELRETQYF. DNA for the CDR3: TGTGCCAGCAGCGAGTTGCGGGAGACCCAGTACTTC.

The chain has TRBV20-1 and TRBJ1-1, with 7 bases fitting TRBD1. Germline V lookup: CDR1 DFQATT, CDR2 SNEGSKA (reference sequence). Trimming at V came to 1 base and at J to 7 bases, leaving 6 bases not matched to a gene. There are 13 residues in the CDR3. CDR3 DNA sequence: TGCAGTGCTAGAGTTACCGGGACAGATGAAGCTTTCTTT. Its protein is CSARVTGTDEAFF.

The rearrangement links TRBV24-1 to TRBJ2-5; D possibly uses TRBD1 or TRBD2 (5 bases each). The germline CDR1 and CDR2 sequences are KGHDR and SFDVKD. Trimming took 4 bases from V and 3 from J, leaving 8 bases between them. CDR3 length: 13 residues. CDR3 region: CATSEWGKETQYF. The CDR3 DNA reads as TGTGCCACCAGTGAATGGGGGAAAGAGACCCAGTACTTC.